The rows below give T cell receptor beta chains drawn from one sample of a study of T-cell memory formation after mild COVID-19. A single record per CDR3 protein comes from TCRdb applying MiXCR to the 5' RACE reads. Of 450,000 to 700,000 distinct CDR3 sequences in the sample, under 20% were seen once. The sample consisted of PBMCs or a T cell subset sorted from them (not recorded which). These receptors were obtained from an adult woman who had mild COVID-19 (a few samples of this study predate the infection). Cell type and time point are not known. Each CDR3 is given with its conserved first and last residue. Each record gives: clone size, V gene, D gene, J gene, CDR3 length, CDR3 protein, CDR3 DNA. D genes are given only for firm matches. Size is omitted from some rows. Given values are once, few, many or a class for expanded clones.

clone size: few; V gene: TRBV9; D gene: TRBD1; J gene: TRBJ1-2; CDR3 length: 13; CDR3 protein: CASSVGRGYGYTF; CDR3 DNA: TGTGCCAGCAGCGTAGGCAGGGGGTATGGCTACACCTTC
clone size: few; V gene: TRBV2; D gene: TRBD1; J gene: TRBJ2-3; CDR3 length: 15; CDR3 protein: CASGSSGGFDDTQYF; CDR3 DNA: TGTGCCAGCGGTAGTTCAGGGGGCTTCGACGATACGCAGTATTTT
clone size: NA; V gene: TRBV30; D gene: TRBD1; J gene: TRBJ1-5; CDR3 length: 17; CDR3 protein: CAWSGEAGTGGNQPQHF; CDR3 DNA: TGTGCCTGGAGTGGGGAAGCCGGGACAGGGGGCAATCAGCCCCAGCATTTT
clone size: few; V gene: TRBV10-3; D gene: NA; J gene: TRBJ2-7; CDR3 length: 15; CDR3 protein: CAISESDSGYYEQYF; CDR3 DNA: TGTGCCATCAGTGAGTCGGATAGCGGTTACTACGAGCAGTACTTC
clone size: NA; V gene: TRBV24-1; D gene: NA; J gene: TRBJ2-3; CDR3 length: 17; CDR3 protein: CATSDLGLPPGTDTQYF; CDR3 DNA: TGTGCCACCAGTGACCTTGGACTTCCCCCCGGCACAGATACGCAGTATTTT
clone size: few; V gene: TRBV29-1; D gene: TRBD1; J gene: TRBJ2-7; CDR3 length: 19; CDR3 protein: CSPPVRGRSGTLSSYEQYF; CDR3 DNA: TGCAGCCCACCGGTCAGGGGGCGATCCGGGACTCTTAGCTCCTACGAGCAGTACTTC
clone size: NA; V gene: TRBV6-1; D gene: NA; J gene: TRBJ2-1; CDR3 length: 13; CDR3 protein: CASSAVPYNEQFF; CDR3 DNA: TGTGCCAGCAGTGCGGTACCCTACAATGAGCAGTTCTTC
clone size: NA; V gene: TRBV7-2; D gene: TRBD2; J gene: TRBJ2-7; CDR3 length: 15; CDR3 protein: CASSSSGTINYEQYF; CDR3 DNA: TGTGCCAGCAGCTCTTCCGGGACTATAAACTACGAGCAGTACTTC
clone size: few; V gene: TRBV6-2/TRBV6-3; D gene: TRBD1; J gene: TRBJ1-5; CDR3 length: 15; CDR3 protein: CASSRQGYSNQPQHF; CDR3 DNA: TGTGCCAGCAGTCGACAGGGGTATAGCAATCAGCCCCAGCATTTT
clone size: few; V gene: TRBV14; D gene: TRBD1; J gene: TRBJ1-6; CDR3 length: 13; CDR3 protein: CASSASGQKYLHF; CDR3 DNA: TGTGCCAGCAGCGCATCGGGACAGAAGTACCTCCACTTT
clone size: NA; V gene: TRBV27; D gene: NA; J gene: TRBJ2-5; CDR3 length: 13; CDR3 protein: CASSIALLGTQYF; CDR3 DNA: TGTGCCAGCAGCATCGCGTTGTTAGGGACCCAGTACTTC
clone size: few; V gene: TRBV24-1; D gene: NA; J gene: TRBJ2-2; CDR3 length: 14; CDR3 protein: CATQRPGATGELFF; CDR3 DNA: TGTGCCACCCAACGTCCGGGGGCAACCGGGGAGCTGTTTTTT
clone size: NA; V gene: TRBV3-1; D gene: TRBD1; J gene: TRBJ2-3; CDR3 length: 18; CDR3 protein: CASSQDLGTATSTDTQYF; CDR3 DNA: TGTGCCAGCAGCCAAGATCTCGGGACAGCGACTAGCACAGATACGCAGTATTTT
clone size: NA; V gene: TRBV6-5; D gene: TRBD1; J gene: TRBJ2-3; CDR3 length: 17; CDR3 protein: CASSYSSEGAWTDTQYF; CDR3 DNA: TGTGCCAGCAGTTACTCGAGTGAGGGGGCATGGACAGATACGCAGTATTTT
clone size: few; V gene: TRBV29-1; D gene: TRBD1; J gene: TRBJ1-1; CDR3 length: 18; CDR3 protein: CSVDKGERRGFTNTEAFF; CDR3 DNA: TGCAGCGTTGATAAAGGGGAGCGCAGGGGGTTTACGAACACTGAAGCTTTCTTT
clone size: NA; V gene: TRBV7-8; D gene: NA; J gene: TRBJ2-5; CDR3 length: 13; CDR3 protein: CASSWTKQETQYF; CDR3 DNA: TGTGCCAGCAGCTGGACCAAGCAAGAGACCCAGTACTTC
clone size: once; V gene: TRBV21-1; D gene: NA; J gene: TRBJ2-3; CDR3 length: 16; CDR3 protein: CASSNPDRGLSNTQYF; CDR3 DNA: TGTGCCAGCAGCAATCCTGACAGGGGGCTGTCAAATACGCAGTATTTT
clone size: few; V gene: TRBV18; D gene: NA; J gene: TRBJ1-1; CDR3 length: 14; CDR3 protein: CASSPGPGRDEAFF; CDR3 DNA: TGTGCCAGCTCCCCGGGGCCAGGGCGGGATGAAGCTTTCTTT
clone size: NA; V gene: TRBV4-2; D gene: TRBD1; J gene: TRBJ1-1; CDR3 length: 16; CDR3 protein: CASSQDPTGVNTEAFF; CDR3 DNA: TGTGCCAGCAGCCAAGACCCGACAGGGGTAAACACTGAAGCTTTCTTT
clone size: NA; V gene: TRBV7-2; D gene: NA; J gene: TRBJ2-3; CDR3 length: 14; CDR3 protein: CASSLNRGTDTQYF; CDR3 DNA: TGTGCCAGCAGCTTAAACCGGGGCACAGATACGCAGTATTTT
clone size: few; V gene: TRBV5-4; D gene: TRBD1; J gene: TRBJ2-1; CDR3 length: 14; CDR3 protein: CASSLQGANNEQFF; CDR3 DNA: TGTGCCAGCAGCTTACAGGGGGCGAACAATGAGCAGTTCTTC
clone size: few; V gene: TRBV7-6; D gene: TRBD1; J gene: TRBJ1-5; CDR3 length: 13; CDR3 protein: CASGTGANQPQHF; CDR3 DNA: TGTGCCAGCGGGACAGGGGCTAATCAGCCCCAGCATTTT
clone size: few; V gene: TRBV2; D gene: NA; J gene: TRBJ1-1; CDR3 length: 14; CDR3 protein: CASSGLQGNTEAFF; CDR3 DNA: TGTGCCAGCAGTGGGTTGCAGGGGAACACTGAAGCTTTCTTT